Below are 4 T cell receptor beta chains sequenced from a single sample in a study of shared clonotypes between healthy human individuals. The naive CD8 fraction comprised CD45RO-negative cells positively selected for CCR7 and excluded terminally differentiated effector memory CD45RA+ cells. The protocol was immunoSEQ multiplex PCR, while the TCRdb copy is restricted to in-frame clones and leaves out a portion. The sample lists hundreds of thousands of clones; about 90% were seen once. Sequencing was carried out using naive CD8+ T cells sorted from blood. These receptors were collected from a man in his thirties or forties in good health.

The rearrangement uses TRBV7-9 and TRBJ2-7; D unclear. V dropped 2 bases and J dropped 5 bases, with 7 bases sitting between them. This CDR3 is built from 12 residues. CDR1 and CDR2 (germline): SEHNR, FQNEAQ (reference sequence). CDR3 sequence: CASSLNLDEQYF. CDR3 coding DNA: TGTGCCAGCAGCTTAAATTTGGACGAGCAGTACTTC.

The V call is TRBV7-3, the J call TRBJ2-1; no clear D gene. Per the germline V gene, CDR1 is SGHTA and CDR2 is FQGTGA. V gave up 4 bases and J gave up 0 bases, with 10 bases separating them. The CDR3 loop spans 15 amino acids. CDR3 region: CASSSLTSSYNEQFF. In nucleotides, the CDR3 is TGTGCCAGCAGCTCACTAACAAGCTCCTACAATGAGCAGTTCTTC.

The V and J genes are TRBV14 and TRBJ2-7; possibly TRBD2 for D (6 bases). The V end lost 1 base, the J end lost 2 bases, and 12 bases lay between the germline ends. Germline CDR1 is SGHDN and CDR2 is FVKESK. This CDR3 has 15 amino acids. The CDR3 loop is CASSQVVGGTYEQYF. The CDR3, as DNA: TGTGCCAGCAGCCAAGTAGTGGGGGGAACCTACGAGCAGTACTTC.

The V and J genes are TRBV11-2 and TRBJ2-4; TRBD1 is a possible D gene (6 bases). The CDR3 has 14 residues. The germline V gene encodes CDR1 SGHAT and CDR2 FQNNGV. V lost 1 base and J lost 8, with 12 bases in between. CDR3 coding DNA: TGTGCCAGCAGCTTAGTTTCAGGGGCGGACATTCAGTACTTC. It yields the protein CASSLVSGADIQYF.